This TCR beta chain stems from a study of shared clonotypes between healthy human individuals. The assay was immunoSEQ multiplex PCR, and TCRdb's table has in-frame clones only and misses some. The data show roughly 2 million clones, 90% to 95% seen once. The V end was cut by 2 bases, the J end by 5 bases, with 9 bases between. The CDR3 has 12 residues. Looked up from germline, CDR1 is GTSNPN and CDR2 is SVGIG (reference sequence). This TCR came from a man aged 18 to 30 in good health. V usage is TRBV30 and J usage is TRBJ1-2; no firm D call. The sequenced sample consisted of naive CD4+ T cells sorted from blood. Subset noted: CD45RA+ positively selected. Here the CDR3 DNA reads TGTGCCTGGAGTTATGGGGATTATGGCTACACCTTC. Translating gives CAWSYGDYGYTF.